The present TCR beta chain was sequenced within a study of T cell responses to AZD1222 COVID-19 vaccine. Study-wide points: Distributed over spike, vaccine-associated CD4 TCRs predominated at 160-218 and 743-854. Donors skewed white British and female; clonal diversity was possibly underestimated. In all cases, repertoires were sampled only after the peak T cell response.

Libraries were prepared by immunoSEQ multiplex PCR; TCRdb keeps only in-frame clonotypes and omits some of them. Of 65,000 to 75,000 clones in the sample, approximately 90% are singletons; the top ten hold around 4.4%. V was trimmed by 1 base and J by 2 bases, leaving 5 bases between them. CDR3 length equals 13 residues. Per the germline V gene, CDR1 is SGHTA and CDR2 is FQGNSA. Concerning this clone: The antigen is not known.

Sequenced material: peripheral blood, taken 28 days after the second dose of the MenACWY control vaccine. The chain links TRBV7-2 to TRBJ2-5; D remains unclear. The TCR originated in an adult who received the MenACWY meningococcal vaccine as a control. The CDR3 here is CASSLVLQETQYF. Written as DNA, the CDR3 is TGTGCCAGCAGCTTAGTATTGCAAGAGACCCAGTACTTC.